This TCR beta chain derives from a study of T cell responses to AZD1222 COVID-19 vaccine. As for the study in general: Second-dose intervals near 4 or 12 weeks were combined. General study points: Vaccine-associated CD4 TCRs ranged over spike, dominating at 160-218 and 743-854. Nearly half of unique spike-specific TCRs reportedly avoided B.1.351 and B.1.1.7 mutated regions.

A note on this clone: Its antigen is not identified.

Produced via immunoSEQ multiplex PCR; TCRdb's table is partial and in-frame only. The data hold about 170,000 clones, with over 90% observed a single time. Germline V gene data show CDR1 as WSHSY and CDR2 as SAAADI. Trimming at V came to 5 bases and at J to 10 bases, leaving 9 bases not matched to a gene. The CDR3 covers 13 residues. The material sequenced was peripheral blood, taken on day 0 of AZD1222 vaccination. V gene TRBV10-2 combines with J gene TRBJ1-1; 8 bases map to TRBD1. This receptor was identified in an adult in good health. The CDR3 spells CASSLDREVGAFF. In nucleotides, the CDR3 is TGCGCCAGCAGTTTGGACAGGGAGGTTGGAGCTTTCTTT.